The clone carrying this T cell receptor beta chain has a handful of counts. Antigen: not known. The data stem from a study of T cell repertoires in cytomegalovirus infection. Across the whole study: Public TCR beta signature analysis indicated the presence of both CMV infection and matching HLA type. Study-wide results and limits: There were HLA-C-restricted CMV-specific TCR beta clonotypes dominating the ex vivo response.

Trimming took 0 bases from V and 2 from J, leaving 14 bases between them. The CDR3 has 16 residues. CDR1 is MGHRA, CDR2 YSYEKL, per germline. TCRdb re-called the reads with MiXCR, one entry per CDR3 protein. The sample lists around 750,000 distinct CDR3 sequences, approximately 32% occurring once. Material: cultured CD8+ T cells from PBMCs, obtained from culture after CMV antigen stimulation. The receptor was derived from a human donor in good health (CMV status not recorded). Some clones in this sample may be carry-over from other donors' samples. The chain combines TRBV4-1 with TRBJ2-7; D unresolved. This CDR3 is CASSQDWATITYEQYF. The CDR3 DNA is TGCGCCAGCAGCCAAGATTGGGCGACCATTACCTACGAGCAGTACTTC.